This T cell receptor beta chain was documented in a study of beta chain features in type 1 diabetes. Study conclusions and caveats: There was a possibility that cDNA sequencing over-represented cells with high TCR expression. Junctions at VDJ sites from type 1 diabetes patients had fewer insertions and more deletions.

Of note for this clone: Antigen unknown. At one end the junction does not follow the germline gene, possibly because of a read error.

The entirety of the isolated RNA underwent reverse transcription, so expressed TCRB transcripts were sequenced. Assay used: immunoSEQ multiplex PCR; TCRdb lists only in-frame clones, some missing. Among about 320,000 clones listed, approximately 15% were seen once. The germline CDR1 and CDR2 sequences are SGHKS and YYEKEE (reference sequence). The CDR3 sequence is 16 residues long. Isolation of CD4+ naive, central memory, regulatory and stem cell-like memory cells was achieved by sorting via CD45RO/CCR7/CD25/CD127/CD95/CD27. This receptor was identified in a man younger than 45 in good health. Sequences were obtained from central memory CD4+ T cells from blood. J is TRBJ2-7 and V is TRBV5-5; 8 bases align to TRBD2. The CDR3, as DNA: TGCGCCAGCAGCTCACGTCTAGGCGGGGGGCGCGACGAGCAGTACTTC. Translated, it gives CASSSRLGGGRDEQYF.